Included here is one T cell receptor beta chain sequence, with context. The antigen is unknown. Clones were read by immunoSEQ multiplex PCR, and TCRdb kept only the in-frame ones, dropping some. The table shows 53,000 or so clones, with over 80% occurring only once. The data stem from a study of OX40 agonist ivuxolimab in advanced cancers. General study findings and limits: CD4+ and CD8+ blood T cells expanded clonally by week 6 at 0.1 to 3.0 mg/kg.

CDR1 is MGHRA, CDR2 YSYEKL, per germline. This CDR3 contains 14 residues. V lost 1 base, J lost 5 bases, and 8 bases lay in between. The chain is built from TRBV4-1 and TRBJ2-2; D gene uncertain. The TCR originated in an adult with an advanced solid tumor such as melanoma, head and neck, liver or kidney cancer. This specimen was CD4+ or CD8+ T cells sorted from blood, taken in a trial of the OX40 agonist ivuxolimab. This CDR3 reads CASSQGLGTGELFF. DNA for the CDR3: TGCGCCAGCAGCCAAGGACTGGGGACCGGGGAGCTGTTTTTT.